This T cell receptor (beta chain) was recorded in a study of T-cell reconstitution after alpha-beta-depleted transplantation in children. Germline V lookup: CDR1 MNHNS, CDR2 SASEGT. J gave up 0 bases and V 11 bases, and 10 bases lay outside the gene matches. The CDR3 contains 15 residues. Worth noting for this clonotype: Antigen specificity is unknown.

Study outcomes and limitations: T-cell counts and diversity were attributed mostly to newly produced T cells one year after transplant. Expanded graft clones numbering several hundred reportedly gave rise to alpha-beta T cells about two months after transplant.

Unique molecular identifiers featured in how the TCRbeta library was prepared. Each CDR3 protein gets one entry after TCRdb re-called the PCR reads with MiXCR. The table includes about 980,000 distinct CDR3 sequences, less than 30% detected once. This material consisted of PBMCs, mostly from graft donor cells, taken 360 days after TCRalphabeta/CD19-depleted stem cell transplant. This TCR derives from a boy under three years old who had a stem cell transplant for SCID, so the T cells may come from the graft donor. The V and J genes are TRBV6-1 and TRBJ1-5; 7 bases are a match to TRBD1. CDR3 nucleotide sequence: TGTGCCGTGCAATATGGGACAGCTAGCAATCAGCCCCAGCATTTT. Protein: CAVQYGTASNQPQHF.